This T cell receptor (beta chain) was identified during a study of CD8+ T cells in alopecia areata. Overall study context: The drug, oral tofacitinib, was given to treated patients at 5 to 10 mg twice daily. Study conclusions and caveats: Researchers reported that TCR sharing among patients proved less clear than in mice, possibly HLA-linked. Sequences from scalp samples also cover resident alphabeta T cells of normal skin.

Per the germline V gene, CDR1 is LGHNA and CDR2 is YSLEER. V lost 3 bases to trimming and J lost 5 bases; unmatched junction nucleotides: 14. The CDR3 has 18 amino acids. Points on this clone: Antigen unknown.

RNA extraction and reverse transcription yielded cDNA as sequencing template. Method: immunoSEQ multiplex PCR; TCRdb's copy keeps in-frame clones and lacks some. The table includes 170,000 or so clones, roughly 65% detected once. Peripheral blood, together with lesional scalp punch biopsies, was collected from alopecia areata patients. The sample was CD4+ T cells sorted from blood, taken at week 0. The sequence derives from a human donor with alopecia areata. The chain joins TRBV4-3 to TRBJ1-2, with 11 bases lining up with TRBD1. The CDR3 sequence is CASSQSGTGGVQGYGYTF. CDR3 DNA sequence: TGCGCCAGCAGCCAGTCCGGGACAGGGGGAGTACAAGGATATGGCTACACCTTC.